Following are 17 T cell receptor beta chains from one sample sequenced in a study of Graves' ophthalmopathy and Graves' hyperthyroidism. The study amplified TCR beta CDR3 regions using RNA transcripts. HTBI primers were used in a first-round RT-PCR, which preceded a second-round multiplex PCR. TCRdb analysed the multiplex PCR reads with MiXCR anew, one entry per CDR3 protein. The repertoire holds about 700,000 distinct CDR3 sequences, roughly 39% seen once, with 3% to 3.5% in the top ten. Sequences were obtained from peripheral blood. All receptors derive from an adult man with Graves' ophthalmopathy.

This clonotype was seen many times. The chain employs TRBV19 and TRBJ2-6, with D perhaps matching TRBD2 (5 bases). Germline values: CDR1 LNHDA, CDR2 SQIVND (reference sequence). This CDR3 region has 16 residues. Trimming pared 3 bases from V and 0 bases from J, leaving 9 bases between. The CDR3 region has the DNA TGTGCCAGTAGTATTGCCCGGGGCTCTGGGGCCAACGTCCTGACTTTC. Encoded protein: CASSIARGSGANVLTF. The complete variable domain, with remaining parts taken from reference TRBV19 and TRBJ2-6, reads DGGITQSPKYLFRKEGQNVTLSCEQNLNHDAMYWYRQDPGQGLRLIYYSQIVNDFQKGDIAEGYSVSREKKESFPLTVTSAQKNPTAFYLCASSIARGSGANVLTFGAGSRLTVL.

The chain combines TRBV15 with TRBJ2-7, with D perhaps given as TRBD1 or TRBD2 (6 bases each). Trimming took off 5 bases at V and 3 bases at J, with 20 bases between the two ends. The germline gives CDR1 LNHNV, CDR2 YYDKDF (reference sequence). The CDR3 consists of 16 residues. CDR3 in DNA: TGTGCCACCAGCTCCCTCGAGGGGGGACACCACTACGAGCAGTACTTC. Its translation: CATSSLEGGHHYEQYF.

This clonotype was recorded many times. DNA for the CDR3: TGTGCCGTGGAGGTTCGCTACGAGCAGTACTTC. Translation gives CAVEVRYEQYF. The chain recombines TRBV19 with TRBJ2-7; D is perhaps TRBD2 (5 bases). Per the germline V gene, CDR1 is LNHDA and CDR2 is SQIVND (reference sequence). CDR3 length: 11 amino acids. With 11 bases removed from V and 3 bases from J, the gap between germline ends came to 11 bases. Together with reference TRBV19 and TRBJ2-7, the CDR3 gives the full variable domain: DGGITQSPKYLFRKEGQNVTLSCEQNLNHDAMYWYRQDPGQGLRLIYYSQIVNDFQKGDIAEGYSVSREKKESFPLTVTSAQKNPTAFYLCAVEVRYEQYFGPGTRLTVT.

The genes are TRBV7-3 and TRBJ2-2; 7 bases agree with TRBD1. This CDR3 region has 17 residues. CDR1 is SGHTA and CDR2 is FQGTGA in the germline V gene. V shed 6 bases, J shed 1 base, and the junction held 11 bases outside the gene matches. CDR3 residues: CASRGARQGWNTGELFF. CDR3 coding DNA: TGTGCCAGCAGGGGGGCCCGACAGGGCTGGAACACCGGGGAGCTGTTTTTT. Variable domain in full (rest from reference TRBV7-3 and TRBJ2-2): GAGVSQTPSNKVTEKGKYVELRCDPISGHTALYWYRQSLGQGPEFLIYFQGTGAADDSGLPNDRFFAVRPEGSVSTLKIQRTERGDSAVYLCASRGARQGWNTGELFFGEGSRLTVL.

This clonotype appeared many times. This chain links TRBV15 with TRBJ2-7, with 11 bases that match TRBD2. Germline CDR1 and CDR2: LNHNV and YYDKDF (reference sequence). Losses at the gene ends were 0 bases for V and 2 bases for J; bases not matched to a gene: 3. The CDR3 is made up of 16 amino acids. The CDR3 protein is CATSREPGLAAYEQYF. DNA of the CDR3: TGTGCCACCAGCAGAGAGCCGGGACTAGCGGCCTACGAGCAGTACTTC.

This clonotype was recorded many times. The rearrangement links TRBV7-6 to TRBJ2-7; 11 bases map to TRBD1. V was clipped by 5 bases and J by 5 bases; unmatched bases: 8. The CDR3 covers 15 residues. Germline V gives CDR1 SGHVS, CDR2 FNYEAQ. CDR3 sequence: CASSKWTGGLDEQYF. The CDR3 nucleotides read TGTGCCAGCAGCAAATGGACAGGGGGCTTGGACGAGCAGTACTTC.

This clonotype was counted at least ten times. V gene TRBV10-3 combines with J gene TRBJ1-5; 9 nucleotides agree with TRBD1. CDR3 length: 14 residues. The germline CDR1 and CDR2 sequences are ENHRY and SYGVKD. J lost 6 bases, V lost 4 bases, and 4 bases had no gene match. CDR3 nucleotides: TGTGCCATCAGTGTCGAGGGACAGGGTCAGCCCCAGCATTTT. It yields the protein CAISVEGQGQPQHF.

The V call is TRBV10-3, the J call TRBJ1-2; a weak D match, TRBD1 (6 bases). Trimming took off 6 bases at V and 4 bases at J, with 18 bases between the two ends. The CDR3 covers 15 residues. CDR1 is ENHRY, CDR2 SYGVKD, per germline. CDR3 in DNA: TGTGCCATCAGGACAGGTGGCAGGGATCTCTATGGCTACACCTTC. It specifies CAIRTGGRDLYGYTF.

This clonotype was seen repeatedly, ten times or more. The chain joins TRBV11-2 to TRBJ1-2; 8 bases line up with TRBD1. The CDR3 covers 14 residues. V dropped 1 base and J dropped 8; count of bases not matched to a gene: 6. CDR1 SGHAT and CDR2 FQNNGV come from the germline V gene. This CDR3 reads CASSLVRTGRGYTF. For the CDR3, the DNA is TGTGCCAGCAGCTTAGTCCGGACAGGGAGAGGCTACACCTTC.

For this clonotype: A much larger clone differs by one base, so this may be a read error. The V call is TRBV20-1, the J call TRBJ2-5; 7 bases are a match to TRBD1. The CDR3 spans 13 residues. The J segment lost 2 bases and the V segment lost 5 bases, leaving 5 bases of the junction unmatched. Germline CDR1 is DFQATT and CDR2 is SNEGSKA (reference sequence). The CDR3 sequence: CSAGDSLQETQYF. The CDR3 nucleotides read TGCAGTGCTGGGGACAGCCTTCAAGAGACCCAGTACTTC.

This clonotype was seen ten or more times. The CDR3 DNA follows: TGCGCCAGCAGCCCACAGGGTGGGAGGATCCAAGAGACCCAGTACTTC. It yields the protein CASSPQGGRIQETQYF. J is TRBJ2-5 and V is TRBV4-3; the D call may be TRBD1 or TRBD2 (6 bases each). The CDR3 contains 16 residues. Germline V CDR1 and CDR2: LGHNA, YSLEER. V shed 4 bases and J shed 1 base, with 16 bases lying between them.

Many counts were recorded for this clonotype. The DNA for the CDR3 is TGTGCCATCAGTGAGTCGTCGACGGCGGATAGGCAGCCCCAGCATTTT. Amino acids: CAISESSTADRQPQHF. The genes are TRBV10-3 and TRBJ1-5; D is unclear. The germline V and J ends were trimmed by 0 bases and 7 bases, with 16 bases remaining between them. Germline CDR1 ENHRY, CDR2 SYGVKD. The CDR3 contains 16 residues.

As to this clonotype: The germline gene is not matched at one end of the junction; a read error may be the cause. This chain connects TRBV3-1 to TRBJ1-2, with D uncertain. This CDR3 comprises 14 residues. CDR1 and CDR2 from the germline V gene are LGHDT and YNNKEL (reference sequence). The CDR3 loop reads CASSHGHSNYGYAF. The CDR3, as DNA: TGTGCCAGCAGCCATGGTCACTCCAACTATGGCTACGCCTTC. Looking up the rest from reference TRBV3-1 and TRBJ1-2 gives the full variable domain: DTAVSQTPKYLVTQMGNDKSIKCEQNLGHDTMYWYKQDSKKFLKIMFSYNNKELIINETVPNRFSPKSPDKAHLNLHINSLELGDSAVYFCASSHGHSNYGYAFGSGTRLTVV.

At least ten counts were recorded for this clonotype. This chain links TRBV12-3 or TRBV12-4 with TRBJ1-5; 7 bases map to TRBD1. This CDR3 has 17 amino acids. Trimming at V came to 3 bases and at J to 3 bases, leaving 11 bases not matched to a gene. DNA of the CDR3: TGTGCCAGCAGTTTGGTGCTCATGGGACAGCACAATCAGCCCCAGCATTTT. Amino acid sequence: CASSLVLMGQHNQPQHF.

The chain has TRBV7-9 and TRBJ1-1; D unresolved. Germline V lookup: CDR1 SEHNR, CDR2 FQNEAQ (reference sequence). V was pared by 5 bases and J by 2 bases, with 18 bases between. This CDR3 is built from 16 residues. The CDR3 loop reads CASSQLGPWPNTEAFF. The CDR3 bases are TGTGCCAGCAGCCAACTAGGGCCTTGGCCCAACACTGAAGCTTTCTTT.

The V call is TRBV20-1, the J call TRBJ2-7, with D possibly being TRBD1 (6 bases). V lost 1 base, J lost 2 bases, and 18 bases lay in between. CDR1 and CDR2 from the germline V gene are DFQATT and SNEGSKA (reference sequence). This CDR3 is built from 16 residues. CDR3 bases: TGCAGTGCTAGAGGTGGTCATCAGGGGAAGCCCTACGAGCAGTACTTC. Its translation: CSARGGHQGKPYEQYF.

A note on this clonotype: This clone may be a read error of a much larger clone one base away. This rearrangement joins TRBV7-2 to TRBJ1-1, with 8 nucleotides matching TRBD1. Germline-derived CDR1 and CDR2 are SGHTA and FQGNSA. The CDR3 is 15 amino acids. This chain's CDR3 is CARSEPTGANTEAFF. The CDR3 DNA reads TGTGCCCGCAGCGAACCGACAGGGGCGAACACTGAAGCTTTCTTT.